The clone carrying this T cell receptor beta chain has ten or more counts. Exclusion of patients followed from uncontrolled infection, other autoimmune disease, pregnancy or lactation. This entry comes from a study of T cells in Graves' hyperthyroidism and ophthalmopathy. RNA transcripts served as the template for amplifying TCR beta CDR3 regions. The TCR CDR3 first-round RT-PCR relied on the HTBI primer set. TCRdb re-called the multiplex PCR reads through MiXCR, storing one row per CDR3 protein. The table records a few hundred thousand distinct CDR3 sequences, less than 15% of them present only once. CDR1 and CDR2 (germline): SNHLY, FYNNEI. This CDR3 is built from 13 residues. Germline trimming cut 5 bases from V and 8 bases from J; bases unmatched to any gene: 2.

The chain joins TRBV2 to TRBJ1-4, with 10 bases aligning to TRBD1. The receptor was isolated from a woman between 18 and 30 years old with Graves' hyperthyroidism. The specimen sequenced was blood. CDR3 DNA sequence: TGTGCCAGCAGTCGGACAGGGGGGGAAAAACTGTTTTTT. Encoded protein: CASSRTGGEKLFF.